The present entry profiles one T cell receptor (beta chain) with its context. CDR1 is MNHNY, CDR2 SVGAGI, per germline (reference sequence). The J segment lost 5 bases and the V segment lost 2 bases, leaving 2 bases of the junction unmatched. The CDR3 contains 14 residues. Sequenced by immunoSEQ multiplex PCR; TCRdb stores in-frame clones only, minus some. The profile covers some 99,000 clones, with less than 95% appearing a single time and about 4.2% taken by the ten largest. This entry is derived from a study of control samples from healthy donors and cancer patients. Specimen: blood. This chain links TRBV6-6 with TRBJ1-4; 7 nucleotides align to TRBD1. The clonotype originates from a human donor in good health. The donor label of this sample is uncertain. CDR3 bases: TGTGCCAGCAGTTACGTGACAGGGAATGAAAAACTGTTTTTT. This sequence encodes CASSYVTGNEKLFF.